This is a list of T cell receptor beta chains from one sample in a study of shared clonotypes between healthy human individuals. Sequenced by immunoSEQ multiplex PCR; TCRdb stores in-frame clones only, minus some. This table has hundreds of thousands of clones, just over 95% appearing once. The specimen was naive CD8+ T cells sorted from blood. The source is a man in his thirties or forties in good health. Each CDR3 is given with its conserved first and last residue. The D gene is left open where the match is weak. Only some rows state a clone size, as once, few, many or a class for expanded clones.

clone_size	v_call	j_call	d_call	cdr3_aa	cdr3_nt
NA	TRBV5-1	TRBJ2-2	TRBD2	CASSLRLAGASNTGELFF	TGCGCCAGCAGCTTGCGACTAGCGGGAGCCTCGAACACCGGGGAGCTGTTTTTT
NA	TRBV4-1	TRBJ2-7	NA	CASSQEEGNEQYF	TGCGCCAGCAGCCAAGAGGAAGGAAACGAGCAGTACTTC
NA	TRBV28	TRBJ1-2	NA	CASSPAKGVGYTF	TGTGCCAGCAGCCCAGCTAAGGGGGTTGGCTACACCTTC
NA	TRBV28	TRBJ2-1	TRBD2	CASRQPSGTRGYNEQFF	TGTGCCAGCAGGCAACCCTCCGGGACTAGGGGCTACAATGAGCAGTTCTTC
NA	TRBV6-6	TRBJ2-7	NA	CASSRSPGRDEQYF	TGTGCCAGCAGCCGGTCGCCAGGTCGAGACGAGCAGTACTTC
NA	TRBV7-7	TRBJ2-2	TRBD1	CASSQGQGAAGELFF	TGTGCTAGCAGCCAAGGACAGGGGGCTGCCGGGGAGCTGTTTTTT
NA	TRBV18	TRBJ2-7	TRBD1	CASSPRDRVYEQYF	TGTGCCAGCTCACCACGGGACAGGGTTTACGAGCAGTACTTC
NA	TRBV27	TRBJ2-3	TRBD1	CASSFLGQGDTDTQYF	TGTGCCAGCAGTTTTTTAGGACAGGGAGACACAGATACGCAGTATTTT
NA	TRBV5-1	TRBJ1-2	NA	CASSLESGYGYTF	TGCGCCAGCAGCTTGGAATCAGGATATGGCTACACCTTC
NA	TRBV14	TRBJ2-3	NA	CASSQVGGASTDTQYF	TGTGCCAGCAGCCAAGTCGGAGGGGCTAGCACAGATACGCAGTATTTT
once	TRBV27	TRBJ2-7	TRBD1	CASSPQTGIYEQYF	TGTGCCAGCAGTCCCCAGACAGGGATCTACGAGCAGTACTTC
NA	TRBV27	TRBJ1-5	NA	CASSLGGSRIRHF	TGTGCCAGCAGTCTCGGAGGCAGTAGGATCCGGCATTTT